Presented here are 22 T cell receptor beta chains from one specimen sequenced in a study of blood T cell repertoires in COVID-19 (dated by TCRdb to the early 2020s). To prepare the library, the immunoSEQ multiplex PCR assay was applied. TCRdb's version of the immuneACCESS table is confined to in-frame rearrangements and falls short of the full clone set. An unresolved V gene accounts for under half of the shortfall where checked; the remainder is of unknown origin. For this sample there are around 100,000 clones; about 80% appear just once. The leading ten clones occupy 12% of the sample. Material for sequencing was peripheral blood. The receptors originated from an older woman with acute or convalescent COVID-19.

The chain joins TRBV11-2 to TRBJ1-2, with 9 positions matching TRBD1. V shed 1 base, J shed 4 bases, and the junction held 7 bases outside the gene matches. This CDR3 has 16 residues. Germline V gene sequence: CDR1 SGHAT, CDR2 FQNNGV. CDR3 protein: CASSLGGQGFFYGYTF. The CDR3, as DNA: TGTGCCAGCAGCTTAGGGGGACAGGGATTCTTCTATGGCTACACCTTC.

The genes are TRBV9 and TRBJ1-3, with no clear D. The CDR3 is 14 amino acids. Germline CDR1 and CDR2: SGDLS and YYNGEE. Trimming shortened V by 0 bases and J by 4 bases, and 8 bases separated the two germline ends. The CDR3 protein is CASSVAIAGNTIYF. The CDR3 bases are TGTGCCAGCAGCGTAGCGATAGCCGGAAACACCATATATTTT.

V gene TRBV4-1 combines with J gene TRBJ1-5, with D uncertain. The germline V gene encodes CDR1 MGHRA and CDR2 YSYEKL. The germline V and J ends were trimmed by 1 base and 5 bases, with 12 bases remaining between them. The CDR3 consists of 15 residues. This CDR3 reads CASSQGEYGYQPQHF. The CDR3 nucleotides read TGCGCCAGCAGCCAAGGGGAGTACGGTTATCAGCCCCAGCATTTT.

The chain employs TRBV6-6 and TRBJ2-7; the match to TRBD1 covers 7 bases. The CDR3 runs 13 residues. Germline lookup yields CDR1 MNHNY and CDR2 SVGAGI (reference sequence). The J segment lost 1 base and the V segment lost 6 bases, leaving 3 bases of the junction unmatched. CDR3 sequence (DNA): TGTGCCAGCAGCGGGGACAGTTCCTACGAGCAGTACTTC. It yields the protein CASSGDSSYEQYF.

CDR3 sequence reads: CASSLAEGLNTEAFF. In DNA, the CDR3 is TGTGCCAGCAGCTTAGCGGAGGGCTTGAACACTGAAGCTTTCTTT. The V call is TRBV11-2, the J call TRBJ1-1; D is undetermined. The CDR3 runs to 15 residues. V was clipped by 1 base and J by 0 bases, with 9 bases between them. Looked up from germline, CDR1 is SGHAT and CDR2 is FQNNGV.

This rearrangement joins TRBV5-1 to TRBJ2-5; 7 bases line up with TRBD1. J lost 2 bases, V lost 5 bases, and 3 bases had no gene match. The CDR3 runs 13 residues. The germline V gene has CDR1 SGHRS and CDR2 YFSETQ. CDR3: CASRAGGQETQYF. The CDR3 DNA reads TGCGCCAGCAGAGCAGGGGGTCAAGAGACCCAGTACTTC.

CDR3 DNA: TGTGCCAGCAGTCGCCGGGACAGGGATCATGAGCAGTTCTTC. It is translated as CASSRRDRDHEQFF. V and J are TRBV6-5 and TRBJ2-1; the match to TRBD1 covers 9 bases. V was pared by 5 bases and J by 8 bases, with 7 bases of the junction left unmatched. Germline V lookup: CDR1 MNHEY, CDR2 SVGAGI. This CDR3 is built from 14 residues.

The V gene is TRBV10-3, the J gene TRBJ2-5, with D maybe TRBD2 (7 bases). The CDR3 is 13 amino acids. The V end was cut by 6 bases, the J end by 4 bases, with 12 bases between. Germline-derived CDR1 and CDR2 are ENHRY and SYGVKD. CDR3 bases: TGTGCCATCAGCGGGGGGCTACGAGAGACCCAGTACTTC. Protein product: CAISGGLRETQYF.

The chain recombines TRBV10-2 with TRBJ1-2; 7 bases match TRBD1. This CDR3 spans 15 amino acids. Germline trimming cut 2 bases from V and 4 bases from J; bases unmatched to any gene: 7. Germline values: CDR1 WSHSY, CDR2 SAAADI. CDR3 DNA: TGCGCCAGCAGTGAGAGAGGGGGCGCGGGCTATGGCTACACCTTC. It translates to CASSERGGAGYGYTF.

This chain uses TRBV16 with TRBJ1-6; D gene unclear. With 0 bases removed from V and 9 bases from J, the gap between germline ends came to 6 bases. Germline CDR1 KGHSY, CDR2 FQNENV. The CDR3 has 13 residues. This chain's CDR3 is CASSQSEISPLHF. The CDR3 DNA reads TGTGCCAGCAGCCAATCGGAGATTTCACCCCTCCACTTT.

The chain combines TRBV5-1 with TRBJ2-5, with 7 bases identical to TRBD1. The CDR3 sequence is 14 residues long. J lost 5 bases, V lost 0 bases, and 4 bases had no gene match. The germline V gene encodes CDR1 SGHRS and CDR2 YFSETQ. This CDR3 reads CASSLAGQAETQYF. CDR3 nucleotide sequence: TGCGCCAGCAGCTTGGCCGGACAGGCGGAGACCCAGTACTTC.

J is TRBJ2-5 and V is TRBV4-1, with 13 nucleotides matching TRBD2. The CDR3 has 21 residues. V shed 5 bases, J shed 3 bases, and the junction held 21 bases outside the gene matches. Germline-derived CDR1 and CDR2 are MGHRA and YSYEKL. CDR3 region: CASSRDRGLAGAPTQEETQYF. The CDR3 DNA reads TGCGCCAGCAGCAGAGATCGTGGACTAGCGGGGGCCCCGACCCAAGAAGAGACCCAGTACTTC.

This chain joins TRBV19 and TRBJ1-4; 8 bases match TRBD1. Losses at the gene ends were 8 bases for V and 11 bases for J; bases not matched to a gene: 13. The CDR3 runs to 14 residues. Germline CDR1 is LNHDA and CDR2 is SQIVND (reference sequence). This chain's CDR3 is CASAGQGLSRKLFF. The DNA for the CDR3 is TGTGCCAGTGCCGGACAGGGCCTATCTCGGAAACTGTTTTTT.

The chain uses TRBV18 and TRBJ2-7; weak D call: TRBD1 (5 bases). The CDR3 consists of 13 residues. Germline loops: CDR1 KGHSH, CDR2 LQKENI. V was clipped by 0 bases and J by 6 bases, with 9 bases between them. The CDR3 is CASSPPGRVEQYV. The CDR3, as DNA: TGTGCCAGCTCACCACCAGGCAGGGTCGAGCAGTACGTC.

The chain employs TRBV10-3 and TRBJ1-6; D unclear. The CDR3 sequence is 13 residues long. Trimming stripped 4 bases from V and 10 bases from J, with 11 bases between. CDR1 is ENHRY, CDR2 SYGVKD, per germline. The CDR3 here is CAISGGEGSPLHF. As DNA, the CDR3 is TGTGCCATCAGTGGTGGGGAGGGATCACCCCTCCACTTT.

This clone has more than one count but fewer than ten. The rearrangement joins TRBV6-5 to TRBJ1-1; D call uncertain. V was cut by 5 bases and J by 4 bases, with 14 bases left in between. CDR3 length: 14 amino acids. In germline, CDR1 is MNHEY, CDR2 SVGAGI. The CDR3: CASSTDMRVTEAFF. The CDR3 nucleotides are TGTGCCAGCAGTACAGACATGAGGGTCACTGAAGCTTTCTTT.

In this sample, this clone turned up a few times. The chain uses TRBV9 and TRBJ1-2; no reliable D call. Germline-derived CDR1 and CDR2 are SGDLS and YYNGEE. The CDR3 has 13 residues. V lost 3 bases and J 5 bases, leaving 11 bases between the germline ends. CDR3 nucleotides: TGTGCCAGCAGCGCCGGACTGGGATATGGCTACACCTTC. Amino acids: CASSAGLGYGYTF.

This clone was detected a few times. V usage is TRBV3-1 (or the pseudogene TRBV3-2) and J usage is TRBJ2-2; 7 bases fit TRBD1. The CDR3 runs to 16 residues. The germline CDR1 and CDR2 sequences are LGHDT and YNNKEL (reference sequence). After removal of 2 bases from V and 5 bases from J, the junction contained 8 bases not matched to a gene. DNA for the CDR3: TGTGCCAGCAGCCAACCACGGACAGGAGGAACCGGGGAGCTGTTTTTT. Amino acid sequence: CASSQPRTGGTGELFF.

A word on this clone: At one end, the junction sequence differs from germline, possibly due to a read error. The chain couples TRBV30 to TRBJ1-2; 8 bases align to TRBD1. Germline V gene sequence: CDR1 GTSNPN, CDR2 SVGIG (reference sequence). The CDR3 is 12 residues long. The CDR3 bases are TGTGCCTGGACGGTCATAGGGACAGGATCTTACTTC. This translates into CAWTVIGTGSYF. Full variable domain (rest looked up from reference TRBV30 and TRBJ1-2): SQTIHQWPATLVQPVGSPLSLECTVEGTSNPNLYWYRQAAGRGLQLLFYSVGIGQISSEVPQNLSASRPQDRQFILSSKKLLLSDSGFYLCAWTVIGTGSYFGSGTRLTVV.

The V and J genes are TRBV5-6 and TRBJ2-7; TRBD2 agrees at 13 bases. CDR3 length equals 15 residues. Germline-derived CDR1 and CDR2 are SGHDT and YYEEEE. V lost 1 base, J lost 6 bases, and 4 bases stayed unmatched. CDR3 nucleotide sequence: TGTGCCAGCAGCTTGACTAGCGGGGGGGCCGTCGAGCAGTACGTC. As protein: CASSLTSGGAVEQYV.

The chain joins TRBV7-3 to TRBJ2-3; 7 bases are shared with TRBD2. CDR1 is SGHTA, CDR2 FQGTGA, per germline. The CDR3 covers 16 residues. Trimming took 5 bases from V and 1 from J; bases not matched to a gene: 9. The CDR3 loop reads CASSPLGLGGTDTQYF. In DNA, the CDR3 is TGTGCCAGCAGCCCCCTAGGACTAGGAGGCACAGATACGCAGTATTTT.

The chain couples TRBV28 to TRBJ1-4; D is undetermined. The germline V gene encodes CDR1 MDHEN and CDR2 SYDVKM. This CDR3 spans 15 amino acids. V lost 4 bases to trimming and J lost 0 bases, with 9 bases between them. CDR3 sequence (DNA): TGTGCCAGCAGTTCCGCAGATTCAACTAATGAAAAACTGTTTTTT. Its protein is CASSSADSTNEKLFF.